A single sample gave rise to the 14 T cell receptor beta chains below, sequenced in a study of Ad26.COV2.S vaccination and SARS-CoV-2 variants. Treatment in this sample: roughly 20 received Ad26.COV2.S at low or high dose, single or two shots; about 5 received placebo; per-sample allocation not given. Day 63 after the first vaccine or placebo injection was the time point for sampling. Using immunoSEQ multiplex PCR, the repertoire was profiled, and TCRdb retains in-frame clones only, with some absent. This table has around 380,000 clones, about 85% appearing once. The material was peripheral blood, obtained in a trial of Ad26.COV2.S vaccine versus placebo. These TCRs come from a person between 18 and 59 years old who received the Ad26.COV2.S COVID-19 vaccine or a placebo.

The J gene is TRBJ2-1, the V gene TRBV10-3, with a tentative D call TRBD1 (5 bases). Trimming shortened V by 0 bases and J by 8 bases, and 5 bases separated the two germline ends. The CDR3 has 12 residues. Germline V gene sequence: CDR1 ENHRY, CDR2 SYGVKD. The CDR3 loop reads CAISESRDEQFF. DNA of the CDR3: TGTGCCATCAGTGAGTCCAGGGATGAGCAGTTCTTC.

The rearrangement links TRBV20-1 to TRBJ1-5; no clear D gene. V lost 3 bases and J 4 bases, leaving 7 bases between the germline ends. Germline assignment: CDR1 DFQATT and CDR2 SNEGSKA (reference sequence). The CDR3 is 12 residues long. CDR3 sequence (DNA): TGCAGTGCTAGTACGGGGAATCAGCCCCAGCATTTT. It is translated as CSASTGNQPQHF.

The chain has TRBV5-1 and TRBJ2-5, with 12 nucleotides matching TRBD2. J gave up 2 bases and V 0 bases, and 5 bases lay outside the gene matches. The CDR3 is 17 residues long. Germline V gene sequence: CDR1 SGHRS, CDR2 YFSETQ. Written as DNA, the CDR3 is TGCGCCAGCAGCTTGGATACTAGCGGGGGGATACAAGAGACCCAGTACTTC. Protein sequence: CASSLDTSGGIQETQYF.

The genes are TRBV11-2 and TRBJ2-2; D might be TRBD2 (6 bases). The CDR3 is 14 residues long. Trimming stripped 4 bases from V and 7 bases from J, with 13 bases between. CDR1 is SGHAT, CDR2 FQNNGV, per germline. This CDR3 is CASSYTAGNGELFF. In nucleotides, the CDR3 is TGTGCCAGCAGCTACACGGCGGGGAACGGGGAGCTGTTTTTT.

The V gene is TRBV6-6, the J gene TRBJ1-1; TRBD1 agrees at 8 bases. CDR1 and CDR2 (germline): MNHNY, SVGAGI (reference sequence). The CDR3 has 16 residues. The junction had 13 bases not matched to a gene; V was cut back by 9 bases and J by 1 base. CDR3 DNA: TGTGCCAGTTCGCTTACCACCGGGACAGGGAACACTGAAGCTTTCTTT. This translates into CASSLTTGTGNTEAFF.

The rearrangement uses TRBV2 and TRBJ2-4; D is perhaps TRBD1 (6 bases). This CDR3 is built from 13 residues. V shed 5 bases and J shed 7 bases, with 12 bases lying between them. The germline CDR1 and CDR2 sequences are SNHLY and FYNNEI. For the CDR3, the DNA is TGTGCCAGCAGTAACAGGGATCGGAACATTCAGTACTTC. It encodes CASSNRDRNIQYF.

CDR3 in DNA: TGTGCCTGGAGTGACATAGGTAGCAATCAGCCCCAGCATTTT. Residues: CAWSDIGSNQPQHF. This rearrangement joins TRBV30 to TRBJ1-5; D unclear. The CDR3 has 14 amino acids. The V gene's germline CDR1 is GTSNPN and CDR2 SVGIG (reference sequence). Deletions cut 1 base from V and 0 bases from J, with 7 bases between.

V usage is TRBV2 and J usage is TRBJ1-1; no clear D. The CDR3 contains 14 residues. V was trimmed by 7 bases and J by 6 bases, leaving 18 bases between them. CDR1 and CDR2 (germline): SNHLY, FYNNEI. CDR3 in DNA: TGTGCCAGCACCCAAGGGTATTGGTCTTCTGAAGCTTTCTTT. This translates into CASTQGYWSSEAFF.

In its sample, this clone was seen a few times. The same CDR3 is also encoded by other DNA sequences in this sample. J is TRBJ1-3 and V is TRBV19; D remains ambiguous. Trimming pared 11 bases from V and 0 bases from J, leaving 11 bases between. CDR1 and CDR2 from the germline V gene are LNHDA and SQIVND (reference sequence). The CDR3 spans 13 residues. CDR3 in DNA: TGTGCCTCCCGTCCCAGCTCTGGAAACACCATATATTTT. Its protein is CASRPSSGNTIYF. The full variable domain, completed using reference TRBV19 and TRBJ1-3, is DGGITQSPKYLFRKEGQNVTLSCEQNLNHDAMYWYRQDPGQGLRLIYYSQIVNDFQKGDIAEGYSVSREKKESFPLTVTSAQKNPTAFYLCASRPSSGNTIYFGEGSWLTVV.

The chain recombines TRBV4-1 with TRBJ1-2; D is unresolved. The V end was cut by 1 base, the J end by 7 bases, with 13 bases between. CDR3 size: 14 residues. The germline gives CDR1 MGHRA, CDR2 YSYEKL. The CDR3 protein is CASSQGRQAGGYTF. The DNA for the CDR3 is TGCGCCAGCAGCCAAGGCCGGCAGGCAGGTGGCTACACCTTC.

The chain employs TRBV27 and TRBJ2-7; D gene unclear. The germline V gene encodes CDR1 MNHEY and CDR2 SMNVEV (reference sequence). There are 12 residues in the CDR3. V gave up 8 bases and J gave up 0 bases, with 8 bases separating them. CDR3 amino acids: CASGRSSYEQYF. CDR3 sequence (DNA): TGTGCCAGCGGCCGGAGCTCCTACGAGCAGTACTTC.

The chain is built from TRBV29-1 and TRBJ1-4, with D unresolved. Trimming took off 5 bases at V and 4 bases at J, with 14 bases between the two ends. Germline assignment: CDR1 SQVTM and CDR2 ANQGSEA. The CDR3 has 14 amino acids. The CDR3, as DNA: TGCAGCGTTCCCGGGCAGGCACTTAATGAAAAACTGTTTTTT. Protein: CSVPGQALNEKLFF.

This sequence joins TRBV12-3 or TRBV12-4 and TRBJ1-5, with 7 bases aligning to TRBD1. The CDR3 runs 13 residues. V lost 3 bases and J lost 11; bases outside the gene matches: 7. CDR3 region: CASSLVVQGAQHF. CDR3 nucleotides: TGTGCCAGCAGTTTGGTCGTCCAGGGGGCCCAGCATTTT.

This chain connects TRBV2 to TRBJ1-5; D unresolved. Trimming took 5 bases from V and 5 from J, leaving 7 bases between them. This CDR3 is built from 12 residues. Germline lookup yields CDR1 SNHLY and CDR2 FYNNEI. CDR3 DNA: TGTGCCAGCAGTCTCGGGGATCAGCCCCAGCATTTT. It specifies CASSLGDQPQHF.